The table lists the clone carrying this T cell receptor beta chain with a few counts. The data stem from a study of T cell changes during pregnancy in multiple sclerosis. The CDR3 is 14 amino acids. V was trimmed by 2 bases and J by 2 bases, leaving 7 bases between them. The germline V gene has CDR1 KGHSH and CDR2 LQKENI. The protocol was immunoSEQ multiplex PCR, while the TCRdb copy is restricted to in-frame clones and leaves out a portion. Seen here are 77,000 or so clones, around 95% observed once, and the top ten hold less than 0.85%. The receptor was isolated from a female donor in good health, enrolled as a control in a pregnancy study. Specimen: peripheral blood, collected in the second trimester of pregnancy. The chain employs TRBV18 and TRBJ1-5; D unclear. The CDR3 loop reads CASSPSSGNQPQHF. The CDR3 nucleotides are TGTGCCAGCTCACCAAGCTCGGGCAATCAGCCCCAGCATTTT.